These T cell receptor beta chains were read from a single sample in a study of shared clonotypes between healthy human individuals. Measured with immunoSEQ multiplex PCR; TCRdb has only the in-frame clones, and not every one. In the table there are around 690,000 clones, about 90% of which are singletons. The material sequenced was memory CD8+ T cells from PBMCs. The receptors stem from a man aged 18 to 30 in good health. Some clones in this sample may be carry-over from other donors' samples. The CDR3 runs from the conserved cysteine through the conserved F or W. D genes are given only for firm matches. Size is stated for part of the rows, as once, few or many counts, or as a class when the clone is expanded.

TRBD2	TRBV5-1	NA	TRBJ2-1	TGCGCCAGCAGCTTGGTAGCGGGAGGGCTCAATGAGCAGTTCTTC	CASSLVAGGLNEQFF
NA	TRBV27	NA	TRBJ2-3	TGTGCCAGCAGACTATTAGCCGCGGGTTTGGGCACAGATACGCAGTATTTT	CASRLLAAGLGTDTQYF
NA	TRBV4-3	NA	TRBJ2-6	TGCGCCAGCAGCCATAGCAACTCTGGGGCCAACGTCCTGACTTTC	CASSHSNSGANVLTF
NA	TRBV4-2	NA	TRBJ2-7	TGTGCCAGCAGCCAGGACACCCCCTACGAGCAGTACTTC	CASSQDTPYEQYF
NA	TRBV5-4	NA	TRBJ2-1	TGTGCCAGCAGCTTGGCCGTGGATGATGAGCAGTTCTTC	CASSLAVDDEQFF
NA	TRBV11-2	NA	TRBJ1-4	TGTGCCAGCAGCTTACCCCGTATGGGTCCCAATGAAAAACTGTTTTTT	CASSLPRMGPNEKLFF
NA	TRBV9	NA	TRBJ1-2	TGTGCCAGCAGCGGAGCCGGGACAAGGTCTTCATACTATGGCTACACCTTC	CASSGAGTRSSYYGYTF
NA	TRBV2	NA	TRBJ1-1	TGTGCCAGCAGTGCACCGGGACTGATGAACACTGAAGCTTTCTTT	CASSAPGLMNTEAFF
NA	TRBV28	NA	TRBJ1-5	TGTGCCAGCAGTTTAGGAAGTGGTGACAATCAGCCCCAGCATTTT	CASSLGSGDNQPQHF
NA	TRBV4-2	few	TRBJ1-1	TGTGCCAGCAGCCCTTCTTTGGGGGGAGATACTGAAGCTTTCTTT	CASSPSLGGDTEAFF
NA	TRBV6-5	NA	TRBJ2-1	TGTGCCAGCAATGGGGGCGGTGAGCAGTTCTTC	CASNGGGEQFF
NA	TRBV4-1	NA	TRBJ1-3	TGCGCCAGCAGCCAAGAGAAACATGGAAACACCATATATTTT	CASSQEKHGNTIYF
TRBD2	TRBV28	NA	TRBJ2-3	TGTGCCAGCAGTCTTACAGGACTAGCGGTATCAGATACGCAGTATTTT	CASSLTGLAVSDTQYF
NA	TRBV15	NA	TRBJ1-1	TGTGCCACCAGCAGATTACAGGTTGAAGCTTTCTTT	CATSRLQVEAFF
NA	TRBV2	NA	TRBJ2-5	TGTGCCAGCAGTGCTGTACAAGAGACCCAGTACTTC	CASSAVQETQYF
NA	TRBV2	NA	TRBJ2-5	TGTGCCAGCAGCCCAACTCAGGGGCGGGAGACCCAGTACTTC	CASSPTQGRETQYF
NA	TRBV28	NA	TRBJ1-1	TGTGCCAGCAGTCCCACCTCTCAAAACACTGAAGCTTTCTTT	CASSPTSQNTEAFF
NA	TRBV11-2	NA	TRBJ2-2	TGTGCCAGCAGCTACCCGTCAGGGGAGCTGTTTTTT	CASSYPSGELFF
NA	TRBV19	NA	TRBJ2-7	TGTGCCAGTAGTATACGATGGCCCACCTACGAGCAGTACTTC	CASSIRWPTYEQYF
NA	TRBV29-1	few	TRBJ1-1	TGCAGCCACGGGCGGGGCATCAGCACTGAAGCTTTCTTT	CSHGRGISTEAFF
NA	TRBV4-3	NA	TRBJ1-1	TGCGCCAGCAGCCAAGTGGGTTATCAGGGGCGGCGGAACACTGAAGCTTTCTTT	CASSQVGYQGRRNTEAFF
NA	TRBV19	few	TRBJ1-1	TGTGCCAGTACCTGGGGCGAGACTGAAGCTTTCTTT	CASTWGETEAFF
NA	TRBV5-6	NA	TRBJ2-3	TGTGCCAGCAGCTTAGAAGCGAGGGGAGATACGCAGTATTTT	CASSLEARGDTQYF
TRBD2	TRBV29-1	once	TRBJ2-1	TGCAGCGTTGAATCTTTTTTAGCGGGAGTCGGTAATGAGCAGTTCTTC	CSVESFLAGVGNEQFF
NA	TRBV4-3	NA	TRBJ1-5	TGCGCCAGCAGCCAAGAAAGGGTGAGCAATCAGCCCCAGCATTTT	CASSQERVSNQPQHF
NA	TRBV30	NA	TRBJ1-4	TGTGCCTGGAGTGTAATGGGGGAAGGAAAACTGTTTTTT	CAWSVMGEGKLFF
NA	TRBV14	NA	TRBJ2-2	TGTGCCAGCAGCCCTTTTGGGGTTGCCGGGGAGCTGTTTTTT	CASSPFGVAGELFF
NA	TRBV19	once	TRBJ1-4	TGTGCCAGTAGCCGGGTTGTAACTCATGAAAAACTGTTTTTT	CASSRVVTHEKLFF
NA	TRBV7-9	once	TRBJ1-2	TGTGCCAGCAGCTTACCCGGTTCTAAGATAGCTAACTATGGCTACACCTTC	CASSLPGSKIANYGYTF
NA	TRBV6-1	NA	TRBJ1-1	TGTGCCAGCAGCTTAGTTAATACGCACACTGAAGCTTTCTTT	CASSLVNTHTEAFF
NA	TRBV29-1	few	TRBJ1-3	TGCAGCGTTGTTCTGGGCGTCTCTGGAAACACCATATATTTT	CSVVLGVSGNTIYF
NA	TRBV15	once	TRBJ2-2	TGTGCCACCAGCAGAGACCAATCACTCTCTACAGGGATCGTCGAAGACACCGGGGAGCTGTTTTTT	CATSRDQSLSTGIVEDTGELFF
TRBD1	TRBV18	NA	TRBJ1-5	TGTGCCAGCTCACCCTACAGGGGGTATAGCAATCAGCCCCAGCATTTT	CASSPYRGYSNQPQHF
TRBD2	TRBV19	NA	TRBJ2-7	TGTGCCAGTAGCCTTGGCCTAGCGGTGAGCTCCTACGAGCAGTACTTC	CASSLGLAVSSYEQYF
TRBD2	TRBV19	NA	TRBJ2-7	TGTGCCAGTACATCCCGGGCTAGCGGGAGTTACGAGCAGTACTTC	CASTSRASGSYEQYF
NA	TRBV19	medium-sized	TRBJ2-1	TGTGCCAGTAGTCTCGGGACTTTCTACAATGAGCAGTTCTTC	CASSLGTFYNEQFF
NA	TRBV7-2	NA	TRBJ2-5	TGTGCCAGCAGCTTAGCGGCAGTTAACCAAGAGACCCAGTACTTC	CASSLAAVNQETQYF
NA	TRBV11-1	many	TRBJ2-7	TGTGCCAGCAGCTCCGGACAGTACGAGCAGTACTTC	CASSSGQYEQYF
NA	TRBV7-2	NA	TRBJ2-1	TGTGCCAGCAGCCCAGCCGGGGCCTACAATGAGCAGTTCTTC	CASSPAGAYNEQFF
NA	TRBV27	NA	TRBJ2-1	TGTGCCAGCAGTCAGTACAGGGCCAATGAGCAGTTCTTC	CASSQYRANEQFF
NA	TRBV18	NA	TRBJ2-7	TGTGCCAGCTCACCAGGGTCCGAGCAGTACTTC	CASSPGSEQYF
TRBD1	TRBV5-1	NA	TRBJ2-1	TGCGCCAGCATCTCCGGGACAGGGGGATACAATGAGCAGTTCTTC	CASISGTGGYNEQFF
NA	TRBV27	NA	TRBJ2-7	TGTGCCAGCAGTTTATCCCCCGGGACAAGGCGCTACGAGCAGTACTTC	CASSLSPGTRRYEQYF
NA	TRBV4-1	NA	TRBJ1-1	TGCGCCAGCAGCGTCACGCCGGGGAACCAAGCTTTCTTT	CASSVTPGNQAFF
NA	TRBV7-9	NA	TRBJ2-5	TGTGCCAGCAGAAGAGAAGCAACGTACCAAGAGACCCAGTACTTC	CASRREATYQETQYF
TRBD1	TRBV29-1	NA	TRBJ2-7	TGCAGCGTTAGGACAGGGACCGACTACGAGCAGTACTTC	CSVRTGTDYEQYF
TRBD1	TRBV28	NA	TRBJ2-1	TGTGCCAGCAGTTTTCGGATGGACAGGGAAGATTACAATGAGCAGTTCTTC	CASSFRMDREDYNEQFF
TRBD1	TRBV11-2	NA	TRBJ2-1	TGTGCCAGCAGCCCATACAGGGGGCCCCAAAATGAGCAGTTCTTC	CASSPYRGPQNEQFF
TRBD1	TRBV27	NA	TRBJ2-7	TGTGCCAGCAGTTTATCGGGTCAGGGACAGAGTTCCTACGAGCAGTACTTC	CASSLSGQGQSSYEQYF
TRBD1	TRBV19	NA	TRBJ2-1	TGTGCCAGTAGTTTGAGGACAGGGGGCCTTTACAATGAGCAGTTCTTC	CASSLRTGGLYNEQFF
NA	TRBV7-6	NA	TRBJ2-1	TGTGCCAGCAGCTCAACCCTCAGGGATGAGCAGTTCTTC	CASSSTLRDEQFF
NA	TRBV7-9	once	TRBJ2-7	TGTGCCAGCAGCCAATTCTACGAGCAGTACTTC	CASSQFYEQYF
NA	TRBV19	few	TRBJ1-2	TGTCCCCCGCCCAAGGAAGGGAACTATGGCTACACCTTC	CPPPKEGNYGYTF